Reported below is one TCR beta chain. Its antigen is not identified. Unrecorded immune exposure was likely among donors, who were nominally healthy when sampled. These data are taken from a study of cytomegalovirus exposure and HLA in healthy donors. Study at large: The study's early data release held approximately 91 million unique TCRs from HLA-typed donors.

Germline V CDR1 and CDR2: MDHEN, SYDVKM. The CDR3 is made up of 15 amino acids. V shed 5 bases and J shed 9 bases, with 19 bases lying between them. Study-wide results and caveats: An analysis was carried out later, and it reportedly showed fewer N-insertions in an Asian-associated ancestry cluster than the approximately 610-donor mean. In a later analysis, CMV-associated beta chains were mostly HLA-associated, it appeared.

PCR employed 60 Vbeta and 13 Jbeta primers. This table comes from immunoSEQ multiplex PCR, and its TCRdb copy is limited to in-frame clones, with some not included. This sample has 160,000 or so clones, with approximately 80% found just once. The clonotype was recovered from a male donor in good health and CMV-seropositive. The V and J genes are TRBV28 and TRBJ1-4; D possibly corresponds to TRBD1 (6 bases). The sample consisted of PBMCs. The chain's CDR3 is CASSPSTGPGKKLFF. CDR3 coding DNA: TGTGCCAGCAGTCCATCGACAGGCCCCGGGAAAAAACTGTTTTTT. Supplemented by reference TRBV28 and TRBJ1-4, the full variable domain reads DVKVTQSSRYLVKRTGEKVFLECVQDMDHENMFWYRQDPGLGLRLIYFSYDVKMKEKGDIPEGYSVSREKKERFSLILESASTNQTSMYLCASSPSTGPGKKLFFGSGTQLSVL.